The next 25 T cell receptor beta chains were all read from a single sample in a study of cytomegalovirus exposure and HLA in healthy donors. Vbeta (60) and Jbeta (13) primers were used in the PCR. TCRdb's copy holds only in-frame clones and misses some; the assay was immunoSEQ multiplex PCR. The sample records 150,000 to 200,000 clones, about two thirds being singletons. The sequenced sample consisted of PBMCs. Receptor source: a human donor in good health.

The CDR3 bases are TGTGCCAGCAGCTTAGAGCGGGGGCGAGTTTACGAGCAGTACTTC. Protein product: CASSLERGRVYEQYF. The V call is TRBV7-2, the J call TRBJ2-7; 8 bases line up with TRBD2. This CDR3 contains 15 residues. Germline CDR1 is SGHTA and CDR2 is FQGNSA. Unmatched junction bases numbered 6, after V lost 1 base and J lost 4 bases. Based on the CDR3 plus reference TRBV7-2 and TRBJ2-7, the full variable domain is GAGVSQSPSNKVTEKGKDVELRCDPISGHTALYWYRQSLGQGLEFLIYFQGNSAPDKSGLPSDRFSAERTGGSVSTLTIQRTQQEDSAVYLCASSLERGRVYEQYFGPGTRLTVT.

The J gene is TRBJ2-5, the V gene TRBV7-9; a weak D match, TRBD2 (7 bases). V lost 5 bases to trimming and J lost 5 bases, with 15 bases between them. Germline assignment: CDR1 SEHNR and CDR2 FQNEAQ (reference sequence). This CDR3 region has 14 residues. The CDR3 protein is CASSGGAEFETQYF. CDR3 nucleotides: TGTGCCAGCAGCGGGGGGGCCGAATTTGAGACCCAGTACTTC.

The rearrangement uses TRBV27 and TRBJ1-2, with TRBD1 as a possible D gene (6 bases). The germline CDR1 and CDR2 sequences are MNHEY and SMNVEV (reference sequence). Trimming cost V 3 bases and J 4 bases, with 18 bases left between them. The CDR3 is made up of 16 amino acids. The CDR3 DNA follows: TGTGCCAGCAGTTTTTGGGGGGGCGCCGACATCTATGGCTACACCTTC. It specifies CASSFWGGADIYGYTF.

This chain's CDR3 is CASSIRTGTYGYTF. The CDR3 DNA reads TGTGCCAGCAGCATTCGGACAGGGACCTATGGCTACACCTTC. This chain joins TRBV7-8 and TRBJ1-2, with TRBD1 matching over 8 bases. The germline CDR1 and CDR2 sequences are SGHVS and FQNEAQ. The CDR3 loop spans 14 amino acids. Trimming cost V 5 bases and J 4 bases; bases outside gene matches: 6.

In this sample, this clone turned up a few times. The chain is built from TRBV19 and TRBJ1-6, with 9 positions matching TRBD1. The CDR3 covers 14 residues. Looked up from germline, CDR1 is LNHDA and CDR2 is SQIVND (reference sequence). After removal of 4 bases from V and 11 bases from J, the junction contained 6 bases not matched to a gene. CDR3 sequence reads: CASSRGQGSPPLHF. Here the CDR3 DNA reads TGTGCCAGTAGTAGGGGACAGGGAAGTCCACCCCTCCACTTT. Full variable domain (outside the CDR3, taken from reference TRBV19 and TRBJ1-6): DGGITQSPKYLFRKEGQNVTLSCEQNLNHDAMYWYRQDPGQGLRLIYYSQIVNDFQKGDIAEGYSVSREKKESFPLTVTSAQKNPTAFYLCASSRGQGSPPLHFGNGTRLTVT.

This clone was detected only a few times. The V call is TRBV19, the J call TRBJ1-6; a possible D gene is TRBD1 (6 bases). Germline assignment: CDR1 LNHDA and CDR2 SQIVND (reference sequence). Trimming removed 6 bases at V and 6 bases at J, with 15 bases between. CDR3 size: 15 residues. CDR3 region: CASSLSPGVNSPLHF. CDR3 in DNA: TGTGCCAGTAGCCTTAGTCCAGGGGTTAATTCACCCCTCCACTTT.

This clone was counted a few times. V and J are TRBV7-9 and TRBJ2-5; D might be TRBD1 (6 bases). Trimming removed 3 bases at V and 4 bases at J, with 12 bases between. Germline V gene sequence: CDR1 SEHNR, CDR2 FQNEAQ (reference sequence). The CDR3 extends over 14 amino acids. DNA of the CDR3: TGTGCCAGCAGCTTCGCGGACAGCGGAGAGACCCAGTACTTC. Protein: CASSFADSGETQYF.

DNA for the CDR3: TGTGCCAGCAGCTTGACGCCCCGGGAGAGATTCTATTTT. Protein sequence: CASSLTPRERFYF. This chain joins TRBV5-4 and TRBJ2-3, with D maybe TRBD2 (6 bases). V was shortened by 1 base and J by 15 bases, with 18 bases between the two germline ends. Germline loops: CDR1 SGHNT, CDR2 YYREEE (reference sequence). The CDR3 sequence is 13 residues long.

V and J are TRBV7-2 and TRBJ1-2; possible D gene TRBD1, 5 bases. The CDR3 is made up of 13 amino acids. V lost 5 bases and J lost 4, with 11 bases in between. Germline V gives CDR1 SGHTA, CDR2 FQGNSA. DNA of the CDR3: TGTGCCAGCAGCCCACAGGATTCCTATGGCTACACCTTC. It encodes CASSPQDSYGYTF.

This sequence joins TRBV2 and TRBJ2-7; no clear D. The V and J ends lost 7 bases and 7 bases respectively, with 17 bases between them. Germline V gene sequence: CDR1 SNHLY, CDR2 FYNNEI. The CDR3 sequence is 13 residues long. The CDR3 nucleotides read TGTGCCAGCACCTCCGACACCTATGGGGAGCAGTACTTC. Translation gives CASTSDTYGEQYF.

This chain uses TRBV21-1 with TRBJ1-2; TRBD1 reflects the table's D call only, with no check against the DNA. TRBV21-1 is classified as a pseudogene. The CDR3 contains 12 residues. This chain's CDR3 is CASSKGAGGYTF. CDR3 DNA sequence: TGTGCCAGCAGCAAAGGGGCTGGGGGCTACACCTTC.

The chain links TRBV7-8 to TRBJ2-2; a weak D match, TRBD2 (6 bases). This CDR3 is built from 17 residues. Trimming cost V 3 bases and J 3 bases, with 17 bases left between them. The germline V gene has CDR1 SGHVS and CDR2 FQNEAQ. This chain's CDR3 is CASSFPLGGMDTGELFF. The CDR3 region has the DNA TGTGCCAGCAGCTTCCCCCTCGGGGGAATGGACACCGGGGAGCTGTTTTTT.

This clone was detected a few times. The chain is built from TRBV4-1 and TRBJ2-7; the D gene is possibly TRBD1 (6 bases). This CDR3 region has 15 residues. Germline CDR1 reads MGHRA; CDR2 reads YSYEKL. Trimming cost V 4 bases and J 0 bases, with 13 bases left between them. CDR3 sequence (DNA): TGCGCCAGCAGCCTAAGACAGGCAAGCTCCTACGAGCAGTACTTC. This codes for CASSLRQASSYEQYF.

V gene TRBV5-1 combines with J gene TRBJ2-7, with D perhaps matching TRBD1 (6 bases). CDR1 is SGHRS, CDR2 YFSETQ, per germline. The CDR3 length is 15 residues. Trimming removed 0 bases from V and 0 bases from J, with 10 bases in between. The CDR3 DNA reads TGCGCCAGCAGCTTGGATGCCAGGGGCTCCTACGAGCAGTACTTC. Translating gives CASSLDARGSYEQYF.

The V gene is TRBV7-2, the J gene TRBJ1-4, with 8 bases fitting TRBD1. CDR1 is SGHTA and CDR2 is FQGNSA in the germline V gene. The V segment lost 2 bases and the J segment 7 bases; nucleotides outside the gene matches: 6. The CDR3 loop spans 15 amino acids. The CDR3 nucleotides are TGTGCCAGCAGCTTACAGGGGGCGTTTGGTGAAAAACTGTTTTTT. This encodes CASSLQGAFGEKLFF. Complete variable domain (other parts from reference TRBV7-2 and TRBJ1-4): GAGVSQSPSNKVTEKGKDVELRCDPISGHTALYWYRQSLGQGLEFLIYFQGNSAPDKSGLPSDRFSAERTGGSVSTLTIQRTQQEDSAVYLCASSLQGAFGEKLFFGSGTQLSVL.

The V and J genes are TRBV10-2 and TRBJ1-4; no clear D. Per germline, CDR1 WSHSY and CDR2 SAAADI. V was shortened by 0 bases and J by 6 bases, with 14 bases between the two germline ends. The length of the CDR3 is 16 residues. The CDR3 loop is CASSESIGRPDEKLFF. The CDR3 DNA reads TGCGCCAGCAGTGAGTCTATTGGGAGACCCGATGAAAAACTGTTTTTT.

Comment on this clone: The limits of the CDR3 on the DNA are not certain, so only TCRdb's listed CDR3 is given. This chain joins TRBV21-1 and TRBJ2-2; no check of the table's D call, TRBD1, against the DNA was made. TRBV21-1 is labeled a pseudogene. The CDR3 is 18 amino acids long, termini counted. Here the CDR3 reads CASSLFGVGAKITGELFF.

The J gene is TRBJ1-2, the V gene TRBV5-1, with D perhaps matching TRBD1 (6 bases). CDR1 SGHRS and CDR2 YFSETQ come from the germline V gene. The CDR3 consists of 12 residues. Between the trimmed V and J ends, which lost 3 bases and 5 bases, there was a span of 8 bases. CDR3 sequence: CASSSGQYGYTF. CDR3 sequence (DNA): TGCGCCAGCAGCTCCGGACAGTATGGCTACACCTTC.

The rearrangement links TRBV27 to TRBJ1-2; D uncertain. CDR3 size: 14 residues. V lost 3 bases, J lost 0 bases, and 8 bases lay in between. CDR1 is MNHEY, CDR2 SMNVEV, per germline (reference sequence). For the CDR3, the DNA is TGTGCCAGCAGTTTGCGGAACGCTAACTATGGCTACACCTTC. Protein sequence: CASSLRNANYGYTF.

V is TRBV7-3 and J is TRBJ2-3, with D maybe TRBD1 (6 bases). Germline assignment: CDR1 SGHTA and CDR2 FQGTGA. The germline V and J ends were trimmed by 5 bases and 2 bases, with 14 bases remaining between them. This CDR3 is built from 15 residues. CDR3 DNA sequence: TGTGCCAGCAGCCCGACAGGTTCGTTCACAGATACGCAGTATTTT. Translating it yields CASSPTGSFTDTQYF.

This clone has just a few counts. The chain recombines TRBV9 with TRBJ1-1; the D is unclear. CDR1 SGDLS and CDR2 YYNGEE come from the germline V gene. The V and J ends lost 4 bases and 2 bases respectively, with 12 bases between them. The CDR3 spans 14 residues. CDR3 nucleotide sequence: TGTGCCAGCAGCCCCGGAGGGCACAACACTGAAGCTTTCTTT. The encoded protein is CASSPGGHNTEAFF.

This clone was seen a handful of times. The chain uses TRBV30 and TRBJ1-5, with a possible D match to TRBD1 (5 bases). The CDR3 is 17 amino acids. The V end lost 0 bases, the J end lost 1 base, and 16 bases lay between the germline ends. Germline V CDR1 and CDR2: GTSNPN, SVGIG (reference sequence). CDR3 sequence reads: CAWSVGRGGWSNQPQHF. CDR3 nucleotide sequence: TGTGCCTGGAGTGTGGGTAGGGGAGGTTGGAGCAATCAGCCCCAGCATTTT.

The V gene is TRBV5-4, the J gene TRBJ1-2, with a tentative D call TRBD1 (5 bases). The germline CDR1 and CDR2 sequences are SGHNT and YYREEE (reference sequence). This CDR3 is 17 amino acids long. V was pared by 4 bases and J by 4 bases, with 23 bases between. Written as DNA, the CDR3 is TGTGCCAGCAGCCCCCTGGGCGGGGCGAGCCCCATCTATGGCTACACCTTC. Amino acid sequence: CASSPLGGASPIYGYTF.

CDR3 nucleotide sequence: TGTGCCTGGACCACGGGGGGCATGAACACTGAAGCTTTCTTT. Protein sequence: CAWTTGGMNTEAFF. The chain recombines TRBV30 with TRBJ1-1, with D tentatively TRBD1 (6 bases). This CDR3 contains 14 residues. Germline V gene sequence: CDR1 GTSNPN, CDR2 SVGIG (reference sequence). Deletions cut 4 bases from V and 0 bases from J, with 12 bases between.

The CDR3 DNA follows: TGTGCCAGCACCTACTCAGGGGGCCGAGATCAGCCCCAGCATTTT. This gives the protein CASTYSGGRDQPQHF. V is TRBV7-2 and J is TRBJ1-5; 8 nucleotides line up with TRBD1. Trimming took 7 bases from V and 5 from J; bases not matched to a gene: 10. The V gene's germline CDR1 is SGHTA and CDR2 FQGNSA. The CDR3 consists of 15 residues.